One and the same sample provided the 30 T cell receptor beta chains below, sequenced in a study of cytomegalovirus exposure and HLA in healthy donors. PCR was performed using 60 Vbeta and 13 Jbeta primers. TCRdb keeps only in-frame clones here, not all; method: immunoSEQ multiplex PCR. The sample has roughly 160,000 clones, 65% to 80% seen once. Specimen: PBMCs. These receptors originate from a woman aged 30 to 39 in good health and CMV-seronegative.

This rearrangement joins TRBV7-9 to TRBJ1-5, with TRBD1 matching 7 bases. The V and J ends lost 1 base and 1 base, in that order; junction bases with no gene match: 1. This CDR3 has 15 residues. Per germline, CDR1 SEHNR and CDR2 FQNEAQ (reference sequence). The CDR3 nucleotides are TGTGCCAGCAGCTTAGAGGGGGCGAGCAATCAGCCCCAGCATTTT. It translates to CASSLEGASNQPQHF.

For the CDR3, the DNA is TGTGCCAGCAGCGTAGACAAGACGAGGGATGAGCAGTTCTTC. Its translation: CASSVDKTRDEQFF. The chain has TRBV9 and TRBJ2-1; tentatively, D is TRBD2 (5 bases). This CDR3 has 14 residues. Germline CDR1 reads SGDLS; CDR2 reads YYNGEE. Trimming removed 0 bases from V and 8 bases from J, with 12 bases in between.

The CDR3 is CAIGPTGGPYTGELFF. CDR3 bases: TGTGCCATCGGCCCGACGGGAGGGCCGTACACCGGGGAGCTGTTTTTT. The V call is TRBV19, the J call TRBJ2-2; 8 nucleotides agree with TRBD2. J lost 3 bases, V lost 10 bases, and 13 bases had no gene match. Germline values: CDR1 LNHDA, CDR2 SQIVND (reference sequence). The CDR3 extends over 16 amino acids.

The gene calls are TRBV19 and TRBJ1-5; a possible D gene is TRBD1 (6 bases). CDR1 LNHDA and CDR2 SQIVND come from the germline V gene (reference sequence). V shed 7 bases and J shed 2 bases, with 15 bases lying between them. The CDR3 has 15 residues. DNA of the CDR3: TGTGCCAGTACCGTGTTCAGGGGAGGCAATCAGCCCCAGCATTTT. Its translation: CASTVFRGGNQPQHF.

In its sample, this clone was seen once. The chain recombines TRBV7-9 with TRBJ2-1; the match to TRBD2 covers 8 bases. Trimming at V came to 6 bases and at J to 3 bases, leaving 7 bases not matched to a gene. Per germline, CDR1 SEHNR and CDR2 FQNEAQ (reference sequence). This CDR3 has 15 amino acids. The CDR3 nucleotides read TGTGCCAGCAGGGCACCGGGACTAGACTACAATGAGCAGTTCTTC. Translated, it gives CASRAPGLDYNEQFF. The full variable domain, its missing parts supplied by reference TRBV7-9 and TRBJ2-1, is DTGVSQNPRHKITKRGQNVTFRCDPISEHNRLYWYRQTLGQGPEFLTYFQNEAQLEKSRLLSDRFSAERPKGSFSTLEIQRTEQGDSAMYLCASRAPGLDYNEQFFGPGTRLTVL.

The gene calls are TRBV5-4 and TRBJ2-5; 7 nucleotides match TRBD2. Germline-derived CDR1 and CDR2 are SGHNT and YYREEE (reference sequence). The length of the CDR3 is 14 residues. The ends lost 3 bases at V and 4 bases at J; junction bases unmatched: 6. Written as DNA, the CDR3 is TGTGCCAGCAGCTCCCTTGGGGGGGGAGAGACCCAGTACTTC. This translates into CASSSLGGGETQYF.

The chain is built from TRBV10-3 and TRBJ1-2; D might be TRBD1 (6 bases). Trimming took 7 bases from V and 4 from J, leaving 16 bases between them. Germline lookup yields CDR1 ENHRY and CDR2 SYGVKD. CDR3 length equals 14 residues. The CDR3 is CAINERGAIYGYTF. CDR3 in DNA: TGTGCCATCAACGAACGGGGGGCGATCTATGGCTACACCTTC.

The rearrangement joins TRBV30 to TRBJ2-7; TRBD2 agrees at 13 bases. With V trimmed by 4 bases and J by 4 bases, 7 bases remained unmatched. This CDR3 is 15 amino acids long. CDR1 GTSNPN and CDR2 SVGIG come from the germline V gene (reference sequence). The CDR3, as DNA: TGTGCCTGGACCACGGGACTAGCGGGGATTTACGAGCAGTACTTC. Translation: CAWTTGLAGIYEQYF.

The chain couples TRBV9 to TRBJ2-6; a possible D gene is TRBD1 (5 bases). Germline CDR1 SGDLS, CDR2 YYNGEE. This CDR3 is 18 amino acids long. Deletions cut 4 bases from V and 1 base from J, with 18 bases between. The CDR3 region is CASSQATVFGSGANVLTF. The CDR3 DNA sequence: TGTGCCAGCAGCCAAGCGACAGTTTTTGGTTCTGGGGCCAACGTCCTGACTTTC.

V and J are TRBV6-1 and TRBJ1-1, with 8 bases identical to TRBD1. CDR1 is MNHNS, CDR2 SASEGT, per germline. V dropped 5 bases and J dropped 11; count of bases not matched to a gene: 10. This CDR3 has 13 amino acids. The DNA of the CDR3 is TGTGCCAGCAGTTCAAACAGGGGGAGTTTGGCTTTCTTT. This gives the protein CASSSNRGSLAFF.

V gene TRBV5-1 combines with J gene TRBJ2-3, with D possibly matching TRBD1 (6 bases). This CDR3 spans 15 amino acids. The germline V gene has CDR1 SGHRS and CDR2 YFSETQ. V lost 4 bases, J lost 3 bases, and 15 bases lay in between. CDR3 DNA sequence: TGCGCCAGCAGCCCAAGGGGGAAGGGGACAGATACGCAGTATTTT. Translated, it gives CASSPRGKGTDTQYF.

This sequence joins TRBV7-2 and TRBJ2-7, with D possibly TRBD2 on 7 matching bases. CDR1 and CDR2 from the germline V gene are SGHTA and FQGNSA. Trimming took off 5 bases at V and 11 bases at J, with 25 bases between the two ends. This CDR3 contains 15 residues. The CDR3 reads CASSPRAGANRQKYF. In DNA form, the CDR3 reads TGTGCCAGCAGCCCCCGGGCGGGGGCAAACCGACAAAAGTACTTC.

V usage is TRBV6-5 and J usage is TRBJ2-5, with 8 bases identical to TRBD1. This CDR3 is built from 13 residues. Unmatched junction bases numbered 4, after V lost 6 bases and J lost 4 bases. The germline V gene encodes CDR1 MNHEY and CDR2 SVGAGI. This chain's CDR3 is CASSTGTGETQYF. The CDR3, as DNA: TGTGCCAGCAGCACCGGGACAGGAGAGACCCAGTACTTC.

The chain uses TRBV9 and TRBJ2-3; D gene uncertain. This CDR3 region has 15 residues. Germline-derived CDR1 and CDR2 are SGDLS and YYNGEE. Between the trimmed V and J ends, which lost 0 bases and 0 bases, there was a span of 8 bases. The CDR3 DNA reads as TGTGCCAGCAGCGTAGCTGGCGGCAGCACAGATACGCAGTATTTT. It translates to CASSVAGGSTDTQYF.

This chain's CDR3 is CASSRLTSGSGEQYF. Written as DNA, the CDR3 is TGTGCCAGCTCACGGCTCACTAGCGGGAGCGGTGAGCAGTACTTC. The chain carries TRBV18 and TRBJ2-7; TRBD2 agrees at 11 bases. Trimming at V came to 4 bases and at J to 7 bases, leaving 9 bases not matched to a gene. CDR1 is KGHSH and CDR2 is LQKENI in the germline V gene. The length of the CDR3 is 15 residues.

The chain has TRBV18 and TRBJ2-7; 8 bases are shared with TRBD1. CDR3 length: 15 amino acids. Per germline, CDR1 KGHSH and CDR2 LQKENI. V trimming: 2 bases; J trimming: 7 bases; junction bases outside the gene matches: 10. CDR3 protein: CASSPSGTGRGEQYF. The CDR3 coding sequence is TGTGCCAGCTCACCATCCGGGACAGGTAGGGGGGAGCAGTACTTC. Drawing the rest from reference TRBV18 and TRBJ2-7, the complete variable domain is NAGVMQNPRHLVRRRGQEARLRCSPMKGHSHVYWYRQLPEEGLKFMVYLQKENIIDESGMPKERFSAEFPKEGPSILRIQQVVRGDSAAYFCASSPSGTGRGEQYFGPGTRLTVT.

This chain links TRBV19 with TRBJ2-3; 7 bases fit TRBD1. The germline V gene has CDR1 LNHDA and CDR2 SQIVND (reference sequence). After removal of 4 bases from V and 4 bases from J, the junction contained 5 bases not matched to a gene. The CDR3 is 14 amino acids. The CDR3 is CASSNNQGADTQYF. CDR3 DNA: TGTGCCAGTAGTAACAACCAGGGGGCAGATACGCAGTATTTT.

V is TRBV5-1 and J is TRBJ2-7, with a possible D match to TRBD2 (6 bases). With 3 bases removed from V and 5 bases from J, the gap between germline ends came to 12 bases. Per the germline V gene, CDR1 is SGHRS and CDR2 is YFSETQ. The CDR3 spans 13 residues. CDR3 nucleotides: TGCGCCAGCAGCTCCGATCGGGGGAACGAGCAGTACTTC. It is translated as CASSSDRGNEQYF. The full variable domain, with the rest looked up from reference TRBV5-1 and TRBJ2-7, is KAGVTQTPRYLIKTRGQQVTLSCSPISGHRSVSWYQQTPGQGLQFLFEYFSETQRNKGNFPGRFSGRQFSNSRSEMNVSTLELGDSALYLCASSSDRGNEQYFGPGTRLTVT.

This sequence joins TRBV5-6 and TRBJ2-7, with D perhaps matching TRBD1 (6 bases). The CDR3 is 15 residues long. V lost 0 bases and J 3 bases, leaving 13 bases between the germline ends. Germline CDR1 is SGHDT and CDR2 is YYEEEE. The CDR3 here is CASSLDPLTGYEQYF. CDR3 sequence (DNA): TGTGCCAGCAGCTTGGATCCTTTGACAGGCTACGAGCAGTACTTC. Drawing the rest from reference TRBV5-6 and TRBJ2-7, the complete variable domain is DAGVTQSPTHLIKTRGQQVTLRCSPKSGHDTVSWYQQALGQGPQFIFQYYEEEERQRGNFPDRFSGHQFPNYSSELNVNALLLGDSALYLCASSLDPLTGYEQYFGPGTRLTVT.

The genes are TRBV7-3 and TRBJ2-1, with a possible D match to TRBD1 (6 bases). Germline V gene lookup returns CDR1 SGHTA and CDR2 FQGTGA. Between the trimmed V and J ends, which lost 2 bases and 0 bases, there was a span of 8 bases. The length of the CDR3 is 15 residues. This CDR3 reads CASSLGGDSYNEQFF. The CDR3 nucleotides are TGTGCCAGCAGCTTAGGGGGCGACTCCTACAATGAGCAGTTCTTC.

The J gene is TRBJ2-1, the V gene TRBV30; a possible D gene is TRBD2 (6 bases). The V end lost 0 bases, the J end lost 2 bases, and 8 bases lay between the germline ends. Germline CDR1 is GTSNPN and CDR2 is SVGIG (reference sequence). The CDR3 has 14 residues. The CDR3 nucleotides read TGTGCCTGGAGTGTAGGAGGGACCTACAATGAGCAGTTCTTC. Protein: CAWSVGGTYNEQFF.

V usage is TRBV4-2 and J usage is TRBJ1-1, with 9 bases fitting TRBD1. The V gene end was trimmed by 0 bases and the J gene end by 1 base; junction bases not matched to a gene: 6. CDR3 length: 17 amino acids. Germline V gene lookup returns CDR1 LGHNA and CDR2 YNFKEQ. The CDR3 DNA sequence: TGTGCCAGCAGCCAAGATGCCCCGGACAGGGGGAACACTGAAGCTTTCTTT. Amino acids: CASSQDAPDRGNTEAFF.

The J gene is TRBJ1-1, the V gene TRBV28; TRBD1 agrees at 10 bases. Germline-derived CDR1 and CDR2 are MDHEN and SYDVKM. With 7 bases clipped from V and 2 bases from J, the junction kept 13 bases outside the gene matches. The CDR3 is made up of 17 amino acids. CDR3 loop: CASILPPGQGSNTEAFF. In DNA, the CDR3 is TGTGCCAGCATCCTACCACCGGGACAGGGGTCAAACACTGAAGCTTTCTTT.

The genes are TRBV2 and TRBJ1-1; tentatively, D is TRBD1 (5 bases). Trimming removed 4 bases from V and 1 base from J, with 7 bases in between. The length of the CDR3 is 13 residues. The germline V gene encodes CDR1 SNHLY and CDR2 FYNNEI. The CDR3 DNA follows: TGTGCCAGCAGTGGGACACAGAACACTGAAGCTTTCTTT. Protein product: CASSGTQNTEAFF.

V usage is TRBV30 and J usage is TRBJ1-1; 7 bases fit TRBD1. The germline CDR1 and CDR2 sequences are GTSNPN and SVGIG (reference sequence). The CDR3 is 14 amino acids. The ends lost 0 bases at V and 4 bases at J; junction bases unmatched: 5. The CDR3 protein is CAWSVIAGGTEAFF. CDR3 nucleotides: TGTGCCTGGAGTGTAATCGCAGGGGGCACTGAAGCTTTCTTT.

The CDR3 reads CASSLTGGEFTGELFF. CDR3 in DNA: TGTGCCAGCAGCTTAACGGGGGGGGAGTTCACCGGGGAGCTGTTTTTT. The rearrangement links TRBV7-8 to TRBJ2-2; 8 bases map to TRBD2. The CDR3 is made up of 16 amino acids. The trim removed 2 bases at V and 4 bases at J, leaving 6 bases unmatched. Germline V gene data show CDR1 as SGHVS and CDR2 as FQNEAQ.

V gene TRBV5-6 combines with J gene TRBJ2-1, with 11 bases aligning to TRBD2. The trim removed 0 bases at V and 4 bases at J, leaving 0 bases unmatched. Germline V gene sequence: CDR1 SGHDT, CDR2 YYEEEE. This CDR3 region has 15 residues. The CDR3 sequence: CASSLGLAGYNEQFF. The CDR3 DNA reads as TGTGCCAGCAGCTTGGGACTAGCGGGGTACAATGAGCAGTTCTTC.

In DNA form, the CDR3 reads TGTGCCAGCAGTTACTCGAGGCAGGGGACCTACGAGCAGTACTTC. Translating gives CASSYSRQGTYEQYF. This chain joins TRBV6-6 and TRBJ2-7; TRBD1 is a possible D gene (6 bases). In germline, CDR1 is MNHNY, CDR2 SVGAGI (reference sequence). The ends were cut back, 0 bases at V and 2 bases at J, with 11 bases in the middle. The CDR3 runs to 15 residues.

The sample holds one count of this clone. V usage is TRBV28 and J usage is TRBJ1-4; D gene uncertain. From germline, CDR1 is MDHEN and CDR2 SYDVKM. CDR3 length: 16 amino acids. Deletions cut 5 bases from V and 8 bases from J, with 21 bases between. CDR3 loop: CASSVGFSPGEEKLFF. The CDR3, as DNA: TGTGCCAGCAGTGTAGGGTTTTCTCCGGGAGAGGAAAAACTGTTTTTT.

CDR3 amino acids: CASSEESGGNEQFF. The CDR3 nucleotides are TGTGCCAGCAGTGAGGAGAGCGGGGGGAATGAGCAGTTCTTC. The chain couples TRBV2 to TRBJ2-1; 9 bases are a match to TRBD2. J was trimmed by 7 bases and V by 3 bases; bases with no gene match: 4. CDR1 and CDR2 (germline): SNHLY, FYNNEI. This CDR3 is 14 amino acids long. The complete variable domain, with remaining parts taken from reference TRBV2 and TRBJ2-1, reads EPEVTQTPSHQVTQMGQEVILRCVPISNHLYFYWYRQILGQKVEFLVSFYNNEISEKSEIFDDQFSVERPDGSNFTLKIRSTKLEDSAMYFCASSEESGGNEQFFGPGTRLTVL.